This T cell receptor (beta chain) was captured in a study of T cell changes during pregnancy in multiple sclerosis. TCRdb's copy holds only in-frame clones and misses some; the assay was immunoSEQ multiplex PCR. The table has around 99,000 clones, approximately 92% seen once. The CDR3 loop spans 13 amino acids. Germline V lookup: CDR1 MNHEY, CDR2 SMNVEV (reference sequence). V was cut by 5 bases and J by 6 bases, with 11 bases left in between. The receptor was isolated from a female donor with multiple sclerosis, enrolled in a pregnancy study. The V gene is TRBV27, the J gene TRBJ1-5; D not certain. This material consisted of peripheral blood, taken in the first trimester of pregnancy. DNA of the CDR3: TGTGCCAGCAGTCCCTACGGTAGTCAGCCCCAGCATTTT. Translating it yields CASSPYGSQPQHF.